Each of the 11 T cell receptor beta chains below was sequenced from the same sample in a study of T cells in localized non-small cell lung cancer (TCRdb year 2020). The library was prepared using the immunoSEQ multiplex PCR assay. TCRdb's version of the immuneACCESS table is confined to in-frame rearrangements and falls short of the full clone set. An unresolved V gene accounts for under half of the shortfall where checked; the remainder is of unknown origin. This sample gives about 59,000 clones in total; roughly 92% of them show up just once. About 20% of the sample lies in the top ten. Material: peripheral blood, obtained before any cancer treatment. These receptors came from a man aged 40-75 years with stage I lung adenocarcinoma.

The rearrangement uses TRBV5-4 and TRBJ1-1; the D is unclear. CDR3 length: 13 residues. Trimming took 4 bases from V and 1 from J, leaving 8 bases between them. CDR1 and CDR2 (germline): SGHNT, YYREEE (reference sequence). The CDR3 nucleotides are TGTGCCAGCAGCGCGGCCGGGAACACTGAAGCTTTCTTT. It encodes CASSAAGNTEAFF.

V usage is TRBV18 and J usage is TRBJ1-2; D unclear. V was shortened by 2 bases and J by 4 bases, with 5 bases between the two germline ends. The CDR3 totals 12 residues. Germline V gives CDR1 KGHSH, CDR2 LQKENI. CDR3 coding DNA: TGTGCCAGCTCACCATCTCTCTATGGCTACACCTTC. Translated, it gives CASSPSLYGYTF.

The chain links TRBV25-1 to TRBJ1-1; 9 nucleotides line up with TRBD1. V shed 7 bases and J 2 bases; nucleotides not matched to a gene: 5. CDR3 length equals 14 residues. The germline CDR1 and CDR2 sequences are MGHDK and SYGVNS. CDR3 coding DNA: TGTGCCAGCACCCCCACAGGGGGCAACACTGAAGCTTTCTTT. It codes for CASTPTGGNTEAFF.

The chain uses TRBV7-9 and TRBJ1-4; tentatively, D is TRBD1 (6 bases). V was shortened by 4 bases and J by 8 bases, with 23 bases between the two germline ends. The CDR3 loop spans 17 amino acids. Per the germline V gene, CDR1 is SEHNR and CDR2 is FQNEAQ (reference sequence). CDR3 residues: CASSSGGGLRLLEKLFF. In nucleotides, the CDR3 is TGTGCCAGCAGCTCCGGCGGGGGGCTTCGTTTGTTGGAAAAACTGTTTTTT.

J is TRBJ2-3 and V is TRBV7-2, with 7 bases that match TRBD2. In germline, CDR1 is SGHTA, CDR2 FQGNSA. The CDR3 has 18 amino acids. The trim removed 4 bases at V and 1 base at J, leaving 14 bases unmatched. The chain's CDR3 is CASSYLEAGVVGTDTQYF. Here the CDR3 DNA reads TGTGCCAGCAGCTACCTTGAGGCGGGAGTTGTGGGCACAGATACGCAGTATTTT.

This clone was detected once. This chain connects TRBV7-9 to TRBJ2-1, with 8 nucleotides matching TRBD1. Germline lookup yields CDR1 SEHNR and CDR2 FQNEAQ (reference sequence). With V trimmed by 2 bases and J by 1 base, 4 bases remained unmatched. The CDR3 has 16 residues. As DNA, the CDR3 is TGTGCCAGCAGCTTACCTCAGGGGGCATCCTACAATGAGCAGTTCTTC. Translating gives CASSLPQGASYNEQFF.

This chain connects TRBV5-4 to TRBJ2-7; 8 bases line up with TRBD1. This CDR3 is 14 amino acids long. From germline, CDR1 is SGHNT and CDR2 YYREEE (reference sequence). J lost 1 base, V lost 4 bases, and 4 bases had no gene match. CDR3 coding DNA: TGTGCCAGCAGCGAAGACAGGGGTTCCTACGAGCAGTACTTC. It translates to CASSEDRGSYEQYF.

The chain joins TRBV5-4 to TRBJ1-2, with D maybe TRBD1 (6 bases). The length of the CDR3 is 13 residues. Trimming left V 0 bases short and J 7 bases short, with 10 bases between. Per the germline V gene, CDR1 is SGHNT and CDR2 is YYREEE (reference sequence). In nucleotides, the CDR3 is TGTGCCAGCAGCTTGGCTGGGGGCGGTGGCTACACCTTC. This sequence encodes CASSLAGGGGYTF.

The V and J genes are TRBV4-3 and TRBJ2-5; TRBD2 aligns across 7 bases. The V gene's germline CDR1 is LGHNA and CDR2 YSLEER. CDR3 size: 13 residues. V gave up 4 bases and J gave up 4 bases; unmatched junction bases: 3. CDR3 amino acids: CASSLRLAETQYF. DNA of the CDR3: TGCGCCAGCAGCCTAAGACTAGCAGAGACCCAGTACTTC.

The chain carries TRBV29-1 and TRBJ2-3, with 8 bases lining up with TRBD1. The CDR3 loop spans 13 amino acids. Germline values: CDR1 SQVTM, CDR2 ANQGSEA. With 7 bases clipped from V and 5 bases from J, the junction kept 8 bases outside the gene matches. The CDR3 DNA reads TGCAGCGCCCGGACAGGGAATAAAGATACGCAGTATTTT. The encoded protein is CSARTGNKDTQYF.

This sequence joins TRBV19 and TRBJ2-4; D gene uncertain. This CDR3 spans 15 amino acids. V was cut by 5 bases and J by 6 bases, with 17 bases left in between. Germline CDR1 is LNHDA and CDR2 is SQIVND (reference sequence). Here the CDR3 DNA reads TGTGCCAGTAGTCCACGGGCCAGCGACGGAAACATTCAGTACTTC. Its protein is CASSPRASDGNIQYF.